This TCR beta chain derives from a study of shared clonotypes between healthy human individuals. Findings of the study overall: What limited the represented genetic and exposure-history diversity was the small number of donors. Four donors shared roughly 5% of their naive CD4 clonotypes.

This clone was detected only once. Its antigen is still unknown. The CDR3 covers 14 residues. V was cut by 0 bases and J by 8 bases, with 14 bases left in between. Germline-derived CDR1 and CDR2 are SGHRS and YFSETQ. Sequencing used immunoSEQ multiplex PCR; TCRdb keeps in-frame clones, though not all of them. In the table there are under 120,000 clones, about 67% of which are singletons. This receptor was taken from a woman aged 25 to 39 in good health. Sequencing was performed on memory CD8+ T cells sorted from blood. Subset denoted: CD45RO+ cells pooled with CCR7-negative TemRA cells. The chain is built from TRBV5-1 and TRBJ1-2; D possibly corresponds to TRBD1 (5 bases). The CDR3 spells CASSLVMGGEGYTF. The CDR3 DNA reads TGCGCCAGCAGCTTGGTCATGGGGGGAGAAGGCTACACCTTC.